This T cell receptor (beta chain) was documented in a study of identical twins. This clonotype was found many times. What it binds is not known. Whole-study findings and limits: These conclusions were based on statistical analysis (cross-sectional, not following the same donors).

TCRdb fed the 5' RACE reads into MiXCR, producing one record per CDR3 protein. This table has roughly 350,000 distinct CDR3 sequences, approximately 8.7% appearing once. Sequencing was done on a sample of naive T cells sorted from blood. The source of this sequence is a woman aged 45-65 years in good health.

CDR3 in DNA: TGTGCCAGCAGTTACGCGGCGACAACGAACACCGGGGAGCTGTTTTTT. The encoded protein is CASSYAATTNTGELFF. The chain couples TRBV6-6 to TRBJ2-2, with unresolved D. Trimming stripped 2 bases from V and 0 bases from J, with 10 bases between. Germline V gives CDR1 MNHNY, CDR2 SVGAGI (reference sequence). The CDR3 sequence is 16 residues long.